The present TCR beta chain was sequenced within a study of neurological immune-mediated disorders (dated by TCRdb to about 2019). With respect to the entire study: Among the 35 or so multiple sclerosis patients, relapsing-remitting MS was present in roughly 30 and secondary progressive MS was present in 3. The cohort was made up of approximately 65 subjects, consisting of roughly 15 HAM/TSP patients, some 35 multiple sclerosis patients and around 20 healthy controls. Using UMI-based sequencing, the study compared peripheral blood TCR-beta repertoires from patients with HTLV-I-associated myelopathy (HAM/TSP), patients with multiple sclerosis, and healthy controls. The 95 to 110 TCR-beta libraries covered PBMC samples along with longitudinal samples, technical triplicates, and paired sorted CD4+ and CD8+ T-cell subsets. What the research found in general, with its limitations: No association of the MS cluster with clinical or MRI features was observed, and the need for larger cohorts was stated by the authors. TCR clonal expansion was highest in HAM/TSP patients and lowest in MS patients, with MS patients falling below even healthy controls. Expanded clones from different subjects shared no identical CDR3 amino acid sequences, which suggests that TCR-beta repertoires were private in all groups. In a phylogenetic analysis, the repertoires of 18 out of 34 MS patients fell into a single cluster of related CDR3 sequences, pointing to a possible signature at the repertoire level.

This clonotype has ten or more counts. Its antigen has not been determined. No much larger clone is present one base from it, and per-base qualities are unavailable. Counted from cysteine to phenylalanine, this CDR3 has 15 amino acids. The only DNA kept is the CDR3, 45 bases in frame from the first base. The germline V gene specifies SNHLY as CDR1 and FYNNEI as CDR2. V is cut back by 3 bases and J by 6 bases, with 7 bases in the junction unmatched. Libraries from unsorted PBMCs were made from 2 million PBMCs kept in RNAlater at -80 degrees C until RNA extraction. The multiple sclerosis patients were enrolled in a US clinical protocol that evaluated disease progression with magnetic resonance imaging. Peripheral blood was subjected to Ficoll-Hypaque density gradient centrifugation to isolate PBMCs, which were then cryopreserved in liquid nitrogen. cDNA was synthesized by template-switch 5'RACE using a primer with a 10-nucleotide random unique molecular identifier that tagged each TCR transcript. Over 180 million TCR-beta sequences, covering 15-18 subjects, were produced in each sequencing run. Total RNA was extracted with the RNeasy kit. TCR-beta VDJ regions were amplified with primers for the TCR constant region and the 5'RACE anchor, using the KAPA Real-time Library Amplification kit. A first PCR added sample indexes and Illumina adaptors, after which a second PCR increased the library yield. After purification with Ampure beads, the TCR product of roughly 650 bp was size-selected on a 2% E-gel SizeSelection system. Before pooling, libraries had their quality checked on a Bioanalyzer, their concentration measured with Qubit, and their quantity determined with the Kapa Library Quantification kit. An Illumina HiSeq 2500 was used to sequence the libraries paired-end at 2 x 150 bp. To increase sequence diversity, about 24-32% phiX was spiked into each library pool. The original methods were these. The quality-filtered reads were processed with the UMI-based MiGEC pipeline, whose error correction step removed more than 80% of the raw TCR sequences. IMGT germline references were used for aligning VDJ genes, and each clonotype was defined as a unique CDR3 amino acid sequence together with its V-J genes. VDJtools evaluated clonal expansion, Shannon diversity and CDR3 relatedness (CalcPairwiseDistances, ClusterSamples); CLCbio workbench built phylogenetic trees. Using coefficient-of-variation modelling across technical triplicates, the study counted a clone as expanded if it had at least 8 unique UMIs. The public sequencing data were trimmed at Q25 with fastp and processed into clonotypes with MiXCR by TCRdb, which kept only in-frame beta chains. Records with the same CDR3 protein are collapsed into one entry carrying the most frequent genes and DNA. TCRdb's processing, not the authors', yielded these V and J calls. The sample records approximately 66,000 distinct CDR3 sequences, 4.5% of which are singletons. The ten largest clones represent around 7% of the sample.

Sequenced sample: PBMCs. The sequence links TRBV2 to TRBJ2-7, and 11 bases in between align with TRBD1. This receptor was identified in a man younger than 45 with multiple sclerosis. The CDR3 corresponds to CASSESGQGATEQYF. The sequenced DNA: TGTGCCAGCAGTGAGTCAGGACAGGGGGCAACCGAGCAGTACTTC.